The clone carrying this T cell receptor beta chain was found a few times. The antigen is not known. Investigators isolated RNA and reverse transcribed it into cDNA to act as the sequencing template. Sequencing was performed with immunoSEQ multiplex PCR; in TCRdb, only in-frame clones are kept and a portion is missing. The sample carries under 350,000 clones, roughly 60% recorded once. Stated treatment: oral pan-JAK inhibitor, 5-10 mg twice daily. Alopecia areata patients had lesional scalp punch biopsies and peripheral blood taken from them. The CDR3 consists of 20 residues. V dropped 0 bases and J dropped 0 bases, with 21 bases sitting between them. Germline V gene data show CDR1 as MGHRA and CDR2 as YSYEKL. This specimen belongs to a study of CD8+ T cells in alopecia areata. Study information: Treated patients were dosed with oral tofacitinib, taking 5 to 10 mg twice daily. Whole-study results and caveats: Affected scalp, especially in alopecia totalis/universalis, had a higher clonality than normal scalp did. Throughout tofacitinib, many expanded lesional clones continued to persist in scalp and blood.

The receptor was isolated from a human donor with alopecia areata. The specimen was CD4+ T cells sorted from blood, collected at week 24, from a patient treated with tofacitinib. The chain combines TRBV4-1 with TRBJ1-5; the D is unclear. In DNA form, the CDR3 reads TGCGCCAGCAGCCAAGAGCCCCCGGGGTCCACGGGATTTAGCAATCAGCCCCAGCATTTT. The encoded protein is CASSQEPPGSTGFSNQPQHF.